The sample holds many counts of the clone carrying this T cell receptor (beta chain). The target antigen is unknown. The sample is drawn from a study of CD8 T cells in ankylosing spondylitis. Findings of the study overall: Reported data indicate significant enrichment of disease-linked clones within matched ankylosing spondylitis synovial fluid. In peripheral blood, disease-linked CD8+ clones occurred at relatively low frequencies.

Via MiXCR, TCRdb re-called the 5' RACE reads, giving one row per CDR3 protein. The sample holds around 130,000 distinct CDR3 sequences, around 8.5% seen once. Input material: blood, either unsorted or a sorted T cell fraction (not recorded which). The clonotype originates from a male donor with ankylosing spondylitis or in good health (not recorded which).

CDR3 loop: CSARSGRGKDEQFF. The CDR3 nucleotides read TGCAGTGCTAGGAGCGGGAGGGGTAAGGATGAGCAGTTCTTC. This chain connects TRBV20-1 to TRBJ2-1; 10 bases are a match to TRBD2. There are 14 residues in the CDR3. V gave up 3 bases and J gave up 8 bases; unmatched junction bases: 7. The germline V gene encodes CDR1 DFQATT and CDR2 SNEGSKA (reference sequence).